In its sample, the clone carrying this T cell receptor beta chain was seen many times. Antigen unknown. A single record per CDR3 protein comes from TCRdb applying MiXCR to the 5' RACE reads. The profile shows some 240,000 distinct CDR3 sequences, more than 3.5% of them singletons. The sample is drawn from a study of T cells after yellow fever vaccination. Study context: Low-cell-number fractions underwent preparation using SMART-Seq v4 Ultra Low Input.

Study-wide results and limits: The study re-detected most primary-vaccination clones after the booster (about 96% CD4, 85% to 90% CD8). Peak timing came faster in the weaker secondary response, day 5 versus 15. Relatively few clonotypes were ones that appeared in both CD4 and CD8 compartments.

The CDR3 loop spans 15 amino acids. V shed 5 bases and J shed 0 bases, with 14 bases lying between them. The sequenced sample was PBMCs, obtained 15 days after the yellow fever booster vaccination. The clonotype originates from a man aged 18 to 29 who received the YFV17D yellow fever vaccine. This rearrangement joins TRBV12-3 or TRBV12-4 to TRBJ2-7; the D gene could be TRBD1 or TRBD2 (5 bases each). CDR3 amino acids: CASSPPGRLSYEQYF. The CDR3 nucleotides are TGTGCCAGCAGTCCACCGGGACGCCTCTCCTACGAGCAGTACTTC.